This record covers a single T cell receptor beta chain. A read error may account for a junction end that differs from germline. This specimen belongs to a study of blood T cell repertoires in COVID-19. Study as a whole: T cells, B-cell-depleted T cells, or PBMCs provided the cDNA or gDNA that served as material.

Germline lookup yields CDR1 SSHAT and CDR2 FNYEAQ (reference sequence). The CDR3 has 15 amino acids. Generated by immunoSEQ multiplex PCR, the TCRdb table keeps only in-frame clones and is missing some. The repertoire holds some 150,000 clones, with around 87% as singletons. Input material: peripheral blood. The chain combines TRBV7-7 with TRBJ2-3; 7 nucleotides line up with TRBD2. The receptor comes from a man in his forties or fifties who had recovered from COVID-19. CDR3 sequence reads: CASSSRGAGTDTQYF. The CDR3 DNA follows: TGTGCTAGCAGCTCCCGGGGAGCGGGGACAGATACGCAGTATTTT. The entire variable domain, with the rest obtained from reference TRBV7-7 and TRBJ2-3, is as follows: GAGVSQSPRYKVTKRGQDVTLRCDPISSHATLYWYQQALGQGPEFLTYFNYEAQPDKSGLPSDRFSAERPEGSISTLTIQRTEQRDSAMYRCASSSRGAGTDTQYFGPGTRLTVL.